The clone carrying this T cell receptor beta chain was seen once. Here immunoSEQ multiplex PCR was the method, and the copy in TCRdb shows in-frame clones only, minus some. The sample shows under 150,000 clones, more than 80% of them seen only once. This record belongs to a study of radiation and T cells in renal cell carcinoma. Study-wide background: Nephrectomy followed 15 Gy stereotactic body radiation by 4 weeks.

Time point indicated: blood 2 weeks post-SBRT. Treatment noted: 15 Gy SBRT to primary tumor, nephrectomy 4 weeks later. Germline V lookup: CDR1 SGHNT, CDR2 YYREEE (reference sequence). Deletions cut 4 bases from V and 8 bases from J, with 19 bases between. The CDR3 has 15 residues. The clonotype was recovered from an older woman with renal cell carcinoma. This chain joins TRBV5-4 and TRBJ2-1; D might be TRBD2 (6 bases). Sequenced here: blood, sampled from a patient whose treatment included radiotherapy and nephrectomy. The CDR3 loop is CASSPPVLAPHEQFF. The CDR3 DNA reads as TGTGCCAGCAGCCCTCCCGTACTAGCCCCCCATGAGCAGTTCTTC.